The rows below give T cell receptor beta chains drawn from one sample of a study of T cell repertoires in cytomegalovirus infection. From the reads, TCRdb called clonotypes with MiXCR, one entry per CDR3 protein. Of 740,000 or so distinct CDR3 sequences in the sample, approximately 40% were seen once. Sequencing used PBMCs. Receptors originate from a human donor in good health (CMV status not recorded). Some clones in this sample may be carry-over from other donors' samples. The CDR3 runs from the conserved cysteine through the conserved F or W. Fields, in order: clone size, V gene, J gene, D gene, CDR3 DNA, CDR3 protein. The D gene is left open where the match is weak. Some rows mark clone size as missing; the rest say once, few, many or name a class of expanded clone.

-	TRBV27	TRBJ1-5	-	TGTGCCAGCAGTCGTATACAGCATAGCAATCAGCCCCAGCATTTT	CASSRIQHSNQPQHF
-	TRBV4-1	TRBJ2-7	-	TGTGCCAGCAGCCAAGAGCCCAGGGCATCCTACGAGCAGTACTTC	CASSQEPRASYEQYF
-	TRBV28	TRBJ2-5	TRBD1	TGTGCCAGCAGTTCGGCGACAGGGGCGGTGACCCAGTACTTC	CASSSATGAVTQYF
-	TRBV28	TRBJ1-2	-	TGTGCCAGCAGTCAAAACAGCAATCAGAACTATGGCTACACCTTC	CASSQNSNQNYGYTF
few	TRBV6-8	TRBJ2-7	-	TGTGCCGTCGCCCAGGGAAACGGCGAGCAGTACTTC	CAVAQGNGEQYF
-	TRBV28	TRBJ2-2	-	TGTGCCAGCAGTCCGGGGGTCGGGGAGCTGTTTTTT	CASSPGVGELFF
-	TRBV28	TRBJ1-2	-	TGTGCCAGCAGCTCCACATGGGTGAACTATGGCTACACCTTC	CASSSTWVNYGYTF
few	TRBV20-1	TRBJ1-1	-	TGCAGTGCCGACATCGGGGGGATCTTGAACACTGAAGCTTTCTTT	CSADIGGILNTEAFF
few	TRBV10-3	TRBJ2-3	TRBD1	TGTGCCATCAGTGAACCGGGACAGGGTCGGGCAGATACGCAGTATTTT	CAISEPGQGRADTQYF
-	TRBV12-3/TRBV12-4	TRBJ1-1	-	TGTGCCAGCAGTTTTTTGGTTCTGGGACATCCGAACACTGAAGCTTTCTTT	CASSFLVLGHPNTEAFF
few	TRBV28	TRBJ1-1	TRBD1	TGTGCCAGCAGCCCTTTACAGGGGGAAGTAAACACTGAAGCTTTCTTT	CASSPLQGEVNTEAFF
-	TRBV27	TRBJ2-5	-	TGTGCCAGCAGTTTATATGCCCGGGAGACACAGTACTTC	CASSLYARETQYF
-	TRBV28	TRBJ1-2	-	TGTGCCAGCACCAGTCCGTGGGGGGCCGGGGGCTACACCTTC	CASTSPWGAGGYTF
few	TRBV19	TRBJ2-7	TRBD1	TGTGCCAGTAGTCCAGGGACAGGACCAGCCTACGAGCAGTACTTC	CASSPGTGPAYEQYF
few	TRBV7-6	TRBJ2-3	-	TGTGCCAGCAGCGGGGGCCGGGATACGCAGTATTTT	CASSGGRDTQYF
-	TRBV4-2	TRBJ2-5	-	TGTGCCAGCAGCCAAGGAAGGGTATTTGAGGTGGAGACCCAGTACTTC	CASSQGRVFEVETQYF
-	TRBV5-5	TRBJ2-1	-	TGTGCCAGCAGCGGGCGACTAGAAGCGCAGTTCTTC	CASSGRLEAQFF
few	TRBV7-8	TRBJ1-5	-	TGTGCCAGCAGCTCCAGGGAGAATAGCAATCAGCCCCAGCATTTT	CASSSRENSNQPQHF
few	TRBV28	TRBJ1-5	TRBD1	TGTGCCAGCAGTTCTTCAGGGGGCTATCAGCCCCAGCATTTT	CASSSSGGYQPQHF
many	TRBV6-4	TRBJ2-2	TRBD1	TGTGCCAGCAGCGCCGGGACAGGGGCAACCGGGGAGCTGTTTTTT	CASSAGTGATGELFF
few	TRBV11-2	TRBJ2-2	-	TGTGCCAGCAGCCTAGAGGGGTCGGCATGGTACACCGGGGAGCTGTTTTTT	CASSLEGSAWYTGELFF
-	TRBV7-9	TRBJ2-2	TRBD1	TGTGCCACAAACGTACCGGGACAGGGAGTCACCGGGGAGCTGTTTTTT	CATNVPGQGVTGELFF
-	TRBV11-2	TRBJ2-2	TRBD1	TGTGCCAGCAGCTCGGACAGGGAGGCGAACACCGGGGAGCTGTTTTTT	CASSSDREANTGELFF
few	TRBV6-6	TRBJ1-6	-	TGTGCCAGCAGTTACTTGGGGGGCCGGGACAATTCACCCCTCCACTTT	CASSYLGGRDNSPLHF